This TCR beta chain emerged from a study of T cell responses to AZD1222 COVID-19 vaccine. The CDR3 runs 13 residues. In germline, CDR1 is LGHDT, CDR2 YNNKEL (reference sequence). Deletions cut 0 bases from V and 7 bases from J, with 10 bases between. Repertoires were generated with immunoSEQ multiplex PCR, while TCRdb's copy carries only in-frame clones and drops some. The sample records about 110,000 clones, 92% being singletons. Source: peripheral blood, taken on day 0 of AZD1222 vaccination. The TCR sequence derives from an adult in good health. V and J are TRBV3-1 (or the pseudogene TRBV3-2) and TRBJ2-7; tentatively, D is TRBD2 (5 bases). CDR3 sequence reads: CASSQDPPGEQYF. The CDR3 nucleotides are TGTGCCAGCAGCCAAGATCCCCCGGGGGAGCAGTACTTC.